These T cell receptor beta chains were read from a single sample in a study of T cells in Graves' hyperthyroidism and ophthalmopathy. TCRdb called the multiplex PCR reads again in MiXCR, with one record for every CDR3 protein. In the table there are hundreds of thousands of distinct CDR3 sequences, approximately 15% of which are singletons. Sequenced sample: blood. Source of these receptors: a woman aged 40 to 50 with Graves' ophthalmopathy. Both conserved end residues are part of each CDR3. The D gene is left open where the match is weak. Expanded clones are given a class, and other clones once, few, many or no size at all.

j_call: TRBJ1-5; clone_size: many; d_call: -; v_call: TRBV2; cdr3_nt: TGTGCCAGCAGTGATCCCCTATTGGGTGAAATTAGCAATCAGCCCCAGCATTTT; cdr3_aa: CASSDPLLGEISNQPQHF
j_call: TRBJ2-1; clone_size: -; d_call: TRBD2; v_call: TRBV7-9; cdr3_nt: TGTGCCAGCAGCTTAGGCGGGTTCGGTAGCGGGAGAAGTAATGAGCAGTTCTTC; cdr3_aa: CASSLGGFGSGRSNEQFF
j_call: TRBJ2-7; clone_size: many; d_call: -; v_call: TRBV6-1; cdr3_nt: TGTGCCAGCAGGATTACAGGGTTGAACGAGCAGTACTTC; cdr3_aa: CASRITGLNEQYF
j_call: TRBJ2-2; clone_size: many; d_call: TRBD2; v_call: TRBV2; cdr3_nt: TGTGCCAGCAGCGACTCTAGCGGGAGGGCAACCGGGGAGCTGTTTTTT; cdr3_aa: CASSDSSGRATGELFF
j_call: TRBJ2-6; clone_size: few; d_call: TRBD1; v_call: TRBV27; cdr3_nt: TGTGCCAGCAGTGGGACAGCTGGGGCCAACGTCCTGACTTTC; cdr3_aa: CASSGTAGANVLTF
j_call: TRBJ1-5; clone_size: few; d_call: -; v_call: TRBV2; cdr3_nt: TGTGCCAGCAGAGGGACTCCTTTATCGTACCAGCATTTT; cdr3_aa: CASRGTPLSYQHF
j_call: TRBJ1-1; clone_size: -; d_call: TRBD1; v_call: TRBV20-1; cdr3_nt: TGCAGTGCTAGAGATGAAGGGGCAGGGGGGTACACTGAAGCTTTCTTT; cdr3_aa: CSARDEGAGGYTEAFF
j_call: TRBJ2-7; clone_size: -; d_call: -; v_call: TRBV10-3; cdr3_nt: TGTGCCATCAGTGAGCACGGTGGTTCCTCCTACGAGCAGTACTTC; cdr3_aa: CAISEHGGSSYEQYF
j_call: TRBJ2-1; clone_size: many; d_call: -; v_call: TRBV7-3; cdr3_nt: TGTGCCAGCAGCTTCACGAGCCGTACCTACAATGAGCAGTTCTTC; cdr3_aa: CASSFTSRTYNEQFF
j_call: TRBJ2-3; clone_size: many; d_call: TRBD2; v_call: TRBV2; cdr3_nt: TGTGCCAGCAGTCGGATTTCAGCGGGGGCCAGCACAGATACGCAGTATTTT; cdr3_aa: CASSRISAGASTDTQYF
j_call: TRBJ1-6; clone_size: many; d_call: -; v_call: TRBV4-1; cdr3_nt: TGCGCCAGCAGGACGAGCGGGGCCGAAAATAATTCACCCCTCCACTTT; cdr3_aa: CASRTSGAENNSPLHF
j_call: TRBJ2-1; clone_size: -; d_call: TRBD2; v_call: TRBV9; cdr3_nt: TGTGCCAGCAGCCCGAGGGGTGGGACTAGCGGGGGCAATGAGCAGTTCTTC; cdr3_aa: CASSPRGGTSGGNEQFF
j_call: TRBJ2-1; clone_size: few; d_call: TRBD1; v_call: TRBV5-1; cdr3_nt: TGCGCCAGTAGACAGGGTTGGGAGCAGTTCTTC; cdr3_aa: CASRQGWEQFF
j_call: TRBJ2-3; clone_size: few; d_call: -; v_call: TRBV5-1; cdr3_nt: TGCGCCAGCGCCGACCGGGGGCAGTCCGGGGCAGATACGCAGTATTTT; cdr3_aa: CASADRGQSGADTQYF
j_call: TRBJ1-1; clone_size: -; d_call: -; v_call: TRBV15; cdr3_nt: TGTGCCACCAGCACCCGGCGGAAGAACACTGAAGCTTTCTTT; cdr3_aa: CATSTRRKNTEAFF
j_call: TRBJ2-1; clone_size: -; d_call: -; v_call: TRBV9; cdr3_nt: TGTGCCAGCAGCGCACGAAGGGCAAATATTAATGAGCAGTTCTTC; cdr3_aa: CASSARRANINEQFF
j_call: TRBJ2-7; clone_size: many; d_call: TRBD1; v_call: TRBV11-2; cdr3_nt: TGTGCCAGCAGCCCTTGGGACAGGGAGGCCTACGAGCAGTACTTC; cdr3_aa: CASSPWDREAYEQYF
j_call: TRBJ1-1; clone_size: few; d_call: -; v_call: TRBV5-1; cdr3_nt: TGTGCCAGCAGCTTGGGATCAGTCAGCAACACTGAAGCTTTCTTT; cdr3_aa: CASSLGSVSNTEAFF
j_call: TRBJ2-3; clone_size: many; d_call: -; v_call: TRBV7-6; cdr3_nt: TGTGCCAGCAGCTTAGCTCTCCCGGGCACAGATACGCAGTATTTT; cdr3_aa: CASSLALPGTDTQYF
j_call: TRBJ1-1; clone_size: many; d_call: -; v_call: TRBV29-1; cdr3_nt: TGCAGCGTGGACGGTGACCGAGTCGAAGCTTTCTTT; cdr3_aa: CSVDGDRVEAFF
j_call: TRBJ1-6; clone_size: -; d_call: -; v_call: TRBV20-1; cdr3_nt: TGCAGTGCTAGAGAATCAGGGTATCCCTATAATTCACCCCTCCACTTT; cdr3_aa: CSARESGYPYNSPLHF
j_call: TRBJ1-1; clone_size: many; d_call: -; v_call: TRBV2; cdr3_nt: TGTGCCAGCACCGCCTTAGAAGCTTTCTTT; cdr3_aa: CASTALEAFF
j_call: TRBJ2-5; clone_size: -; d_call: -; v_call: TRBV18; cdr3_nt: TGTGCCAGCTCACCATTCGTCATCGGCGCGGGAAGTCAAGAGACCCAGTACTTC; cdr3_aa: CASSPFVIGAGSQETQYF
j_call: TRBJ2-1; clone_size: -; d_call: TRBD2; v_call: TRBV19; cdr3_nt: TGTGCCAGTACCCTTGGACTAGCGGGGGGGCACAATGAGCAGTTCTTC; cdr3_aa: CASTLGLAGGHNEQFF
j_call: TRBJ2-7; clone_size: -; d_call: TRBD2; v_call: TRBV5-1; cdr3_nt: TGCGCCAGCAGAGTGGGACTAGCATCCGAGCAGTACTTC; cdr3_aa: CASRVGLASEQYF
j_call: TRBJ1-1; clone_size: many; d_call: TRBD1; v_call: TRBV12-3/TRBV12-4; cdr3_nt: TGTGCCAGCAGGGGGGACAGGGTGAACACTGAAGCTTTCTTT; cdr3_aa: CASRGDRVNTEAFF
j_call: TRBJ2-1; clone_size: -; d_call: TRBD1; v_call: TRBV9; cdr3_nt: TGTGCCAGCAGCGTAGACGGGACAGGGAGTCTGAATGAGCAGTTCTTC; cdr3_aa: CASSVDGTGSLNEQFF